This T cell receptor beta chain was captured in a study of tumor and adjacent non-tumor tissue in lung cancer. Study-wide background: Aged roughly 31 to 80 years, patients included roughly 10 men and 4 to 6 women with stage I to III disease. Broader study findings: Normal lung showed higher cumulative top 100 clone frequency than tumor.

The CDR3 contains 12 residues. V shed 8 bases, J shed 6 bases, and the junction held 9 bases outside the gene matches. Germline assignment: CDR1 DFQATT and CDR2 SNEGSKA (reference sequence). No cell sorting was done before RNA was extracted from the tissue. A modified ARM-PCR protocol with three rounds of nested PCR amplified TCRbeta. In TCRdb, the multiplex PCR reads were re-called with MiXCR into one record per CDR3 protein. The sample lists 120,000 or so distinct CDR3 sequences; around three fifths were seen once. This clonotype was picked up one time. The antigen remains unidentified. The receptor comes from a man in his thirties or forties with non-small cell lung cancer. The sequenced material came from lung tumor tissue. This chain joins TRBV20-1 and TRBJ2-5; the match to TRBD2 covers 7 bases. CDR3 residues: CSTRVGGKTQYF. Here the CDR3 DNA reads TGCAGTACCAGAGTCGGGGGGAAGACCCAGTACTTC.